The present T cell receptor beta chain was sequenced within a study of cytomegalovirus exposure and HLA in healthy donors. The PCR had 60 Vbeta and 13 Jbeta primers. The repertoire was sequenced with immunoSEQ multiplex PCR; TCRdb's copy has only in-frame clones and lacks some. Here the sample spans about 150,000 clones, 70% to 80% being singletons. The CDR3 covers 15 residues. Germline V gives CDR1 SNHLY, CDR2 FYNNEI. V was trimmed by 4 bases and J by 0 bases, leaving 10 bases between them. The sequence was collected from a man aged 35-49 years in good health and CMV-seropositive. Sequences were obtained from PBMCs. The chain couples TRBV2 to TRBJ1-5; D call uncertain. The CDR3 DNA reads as TGTGCCAGCAGTGCAAGCAGGTATAGCAATCAGCCCCAGCATTTT. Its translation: CASSASRYSNQPQHF.